Reported below is one TCR beta chain. This same CDR3 is encoded by further DNA sequences in the sample. In the original workflow: Nucleated cell counts were estimated from reference gene primer amplification. Profiling relied on immunoSEQ multiplex PCR, and the TCRdb table lists in-frame clones only, not all of them. From that table come the V and J calls and clone size; the DNA was used to work out D and trimming. Among about 160,000 clones listed, approximately 82% were seen once. The V and J ends lost 4 bases and 0 bases respectively, with 6 bases between them. The CDR3 length is 13 residues. These data are taken from a study of blood T cell repertoires in COVID-19. The overall study: Whether acute or convalescent, the COVID-19 samples came from the United States, Italy and Spain. PBMCs, B-cell-depleted T cells, or T cells provided the cDNA or gDNA that made up the material.

This chain joins TRBV12-3 or TRBV12-4 and TRBJ1-1, with D perhaps TRBD1 (5 bases). This sequence originates from a human donor with acute or convalescent COVID-19. The donor label of this sample is uncertain. The sequencing input was peripheral blood. CDR3 amino acids: CASSSGVNTEAFF. In nucleotides, the CDR3 is TGTGCCAGCAGTTCGGGGGTGAACACTGAAGCTTTCTTT.